The 16 T cell receptor beta chains given below trace back to one sample, sequenced in a study of cytomegalovirus exposure and HLA in healthy donors. Assay used: immunoSEQ multiplex PCR; TCRdb lists only in-frame clones, some missing. The sample gives 140,000 to 150,000 clones, about 94% of which show up once; 1.5% to 2% is in the top ten. Sequencing was performed on PBMCs. These TCRs come from a young man in good health and CMV-seropositive.

CDR3 nucleotides: TGTGCCAGCAGTGAACAGGGAGGGCAGCCCCAGCATTTT. Protein product: CASSEQGGQPQHF. The chain combines TRBV2 with TRBJ1-5, with a weak D call TRBD1 (5 bases). Trimming stripped 2 bases from V and 7 bases from J, with 9 bases between. The CDR3 is 13 residues long. Germline CDR1 and CDR2: SNHLY and FYNNEI. The full variable domain, rest sourced from reference TRBV2 and TRBJ1-5, is EPEVTQTPSHQVTQMGQEVILRCVPISNHLYFYWYRQILGQKVEFLVSFYNNEISEKSEIFDDQFSVERPDGSNFTLKIRSTKLEDSAMYFCASSEQGGQPQHFGDGTRLSIL.

The chain combines TRBV10-2 with TRBJ2-1; the match to TRBD2 covers 10 bases. This CDR3 has 18 amino acids. The ends lost 6 bases at V and 3 bases at J; junction bases unmatched: 14. Germline V CDR1 and CDR2: WSHSY, SAAADI. This CDR3 reads CASRSRKREGTIYNEQFF. The CDR3 nucleotides are TGCGCCAGCAGGTCCCGCAAGCGGGAGGGCACTATCTACAATGAGCAGTTCTTC.

This sequence joins TRBV5-1 and TRBJ1-1; 8 positions match TRBD1. The V and J ends lost 4 bases and 1 base, in that order; junction bases with no gene match: 9. The CDR3 runs 16 residues. Germline V CDR1 and CDR2: SGHRS, YFSETQ. The CDR3 spells CASSVQTGAANTEAFF. DNA of the CDR3: TGCGCCAGCAGCGTACAGACAGGGGCCGCGAACACTGAAGCTTTCTTT.

J is TRBJ2-7 and V is TRBV27, with 13 bases aligning to TRBD2. This CDR3 is 18 amino acids long. Germline loops: CDR1 MNHEY, CDR2 SMNVEV (reference sequence). V gave up 0 bases and J gave up 1 base; unmatched junction bases: 6. In DNA, the CDR3 is TGTGCCAGCAGTTTATCGGTGCCGGGACTAGCGGGATCCTACGAGCAGTACTTC. Translating it yields CASSLSVPGLAGSYEQYF.

V usage is TRBV30 and J usage is TRBJ2-5, with a weak D call TRBD2 (5 bases). The germline V and J ends were trimmed by 0 bases and 4 bases, with 12 bases remaining between them. Germline CDR1 is GTSNPN and CDR2 is SVGIG (reference sequence). The CDR3 runs 14 residues. DNA for the CDR3: TGTGCCTGGAGTGTACCGGCTAGCCCAGAGACCCAGTACTTC. Protein: CAWSVPASPETQYF.

This chain uses TRBV5-1 with TRBJ1-2, with a tentative D call TRBD1 (5 bases). The germline V gene encodes CDR1 SGHRS and CDR2 YFSETQ. The V and J ends lost 0 bases and 4 bases respectively, with 13 bases between them. This CDR3 spans 15 amino acids. CDR3 in DNA: TGCGCCAGCAGCTTGGCCGGAGAAGGGGCCTATGGCTACACCTTC. It encodes CASSLAGEGAYGYTF. The full variable domain, completed using reference TRBV5-1 and TRBJ1-2, is KAGVTQTPRYLIKTRGQQVTLSCSPISGHRSVSWYQQTPGQGLQFLFEYFSETQRNKGNFPGRFSGRQFSNSRSEMNVSTLELGDSALYLCASSLAGEGAYGYTFGSGTRLTVV.

V and J are TRBV28 and TRBJ1-2, with 11 bases aligning to TRBD1. Trimming cost V 3 bases and J 4 bases; bases outside gene matches: 7. In germline, CDR1 is MDHEN, CDR2 SYDVKM. The CDR3 sequence is 16 residues long. The CDR3: CASSLVGQGVGYGYTF. The CDR3 DNA follows: TGTGCCAGCAGTTTGGTGGGACAGGGGGTGGGCTATGGCTACACCTTC.

This chain links TRBV7-9 with TRBJ2-7; 8 positions agree with TRBD1. V shed 4 bases, J shed 5 bases, and the junction held 7 bases outside the gene matches. Germline-derived CDR1 and CDR2 are SEHNR and FQNEAQ (reference sequence). CDR3 size: 14 residues. CDR3 in amino acids: CASSSPDRAHEQYF. CDR3 nucleotide sequence: TGTGCCAGCAGCTCCCCGGACAGGGCCCACGAGCAGTACTTC. The variable domain in full, with the rest retrieved from reference TRBV7-9 and TRBJ2-7, is DTGVSQNPRHKITKRGQNVTFRCDPISEHNRLYWYRQTLGQGPEFLTYFQNEAQLEKSRLLSDRFSAERPKGSFSTLEIQRTEQGDSAMYLCASSSPDRAHEQYFGPGTRLTVT.

The rearrangement uses TRBV28 and TRBJ1-1; 9 bases fit TRBD1. The V gene's germline CDR1 is MDHEN and CDR2 SYDVKM. The CDR3 runs 16 residues. The ends lost 4 bases at V and 7 bases at J; junction bases unmatched: 13. The CDR3 DNA reads as TGTGCCAGCAGTTCGGACAGGGGCTTCATTGTTGGTGAAGCTTTCTTT. It translates to CASSSDRGFIVGEAFF.

This clone showed up just once. The genes are TRBV27 and TRBJ2-5; no definite D call. This CDR3 region has 14 residues. Germline-derived CDR1 and CDR2 are MNHEY and SMNVEV (reference sequence). Trimming took off 5 bases at V and 0 bases at J, with 10 bases between the two ends. CDR3 nucleotides: TGTGCCAGCAGTCCAACCCAGTACCAAGAGACCCAGTACTTC. Protein: CASSPTQYQETQYF.

This chain uses TRBV6-4 with TRBJ1-1; possible D gene TRBD1, 6 bases. Per germline, CDR1 MRHNA and CDR2 SNTAGT. Trimming stripped 6 bases from V and 8 bases from J, with 16 bases between. This CDR3 is built from 13 residues. The CDR3 DNA reads TGTGCCAGCAGCGAAACGATAGACAGGGAAGCTTTCTTT. Amino acid sequence: CASSETIDREAFF.

This clone appeared a single time. The chain couples TRBV6-5 to TRBJ2-1; D is unclear. Germline CDR1 reads MNHEY; CDR2 reads SVGAGI. Trimming cost V 7 bases and J 4 bases, with 11 bases left between them. This CDR3 contains 13 residues. The CDR3 DNA is TGTGCCAGCACTACCGGGTGGTACAATGAGCAGTTCTTC. It encodes CASTTGWYNEQFF.

This chain connects TRBV27 to TRBJ2-7; the D gene is possibly TRBD2 (6 bases). The ends were cut back, 7 bases at V and 7 bases at J, with 20 bases in the middle. The CDR3 length is 14 residues. The germline gives CDR1 MNHEY, CDR2 SMNVEV (reference sequence). CDR3 residues: CASTDVGGTDEQYF. Written as DNA, the CDR3 is TGTGCCAGCACGGACGTGGGGGGTACAGATGAGCAGTACTTC.

The genes are TRBV11-2 and TRBJ2-2; 9 nucleotides agree with TRBD2. This CDR3 contains 16 residues. The germline V gene encodes CDR1 SGHAT and CDR2 FQNNGV. V lost 5 bases to trimming and J lost 3 bases; unmatched junction nucleotides: 7. The CDR3, as DNA: TGTGCCAGCAGCAGGACGGCGGGAGGGCACACCGGGGAGCTGTTTTTT. Protein: CASSRTAGGHTGELFF.

The chain carries TRBV2 and TRBJ1-2, with a tentative D call TRBD1 (5 bases). This CDR3 is built from 13 residues. V was clipped by 5 bases and J by 0 bases, with 7 bases between them. Germline V gene sequence: CDR1 SNHLY, CDR2 FYNNEI. CDR3 region: CASSTGTNYGYTF. The CDR3 DNA follows: TGTGCCAGCAGTACAGGTACTAACTATGGCTACACCTTC.

This clone was counted a single time. The rearrangement links TRBV4-1 to TRBJ2-7, with TRBD2 matching 12 bases. The CDR3 has 14 residues. V dropped 4 bases and J dropped 3; count of bases not matched to a gene: 1. CDR1 is MGHRA and CDR2 is YSYEKL in the germline V gene. The CDR3, as DNA: TGCGCCAGCAGCCTGACTAGCGGGAGCTACGAGCAGTACTTC. Translating gives CASSLTSGSYEQYF.